A single sample is the source of the 21 T cell receptor beta chains below, sequenced in a study of tissue T cells after allogeneic stem cell transplantation (dated by TCRdb to between 2021 and 2024). The library relied on the immunoSEQ multiplex PCR assay. Sourced from immuneACCESS, this table was stored by TCRdb with only in-frame sequences that have V and J called. A share of the clones is absent; for the studies checked, an unresolved V gene accounts for under half, and the remainder has no known explanation. This sample lists just under 1,100 clones; approximately 55% were detected once. Around 40% of the sample is held by the ten biggest clonotypes. The time point label for this specimen denotes: mouse harvest day 14 after allogeneic transplant. Each mouse graft consisted of 10^7 T-cell-depleted bone marrow cells plus 10^6 splenic CD5+ T cells and was given by tail vein injection. Sequences were obtained from spleen. Receptors originate from a female BALB/c mouse given C57BL/6 T cells with graft-versus-host disease after an allogeneic hematopoietic cell transplant.

Comments on this clone: One junction end disagrees with the germline gene, perhaps due to a read error. Germline and genes: mouse. The CDR3 protein is CTSSPSSYEQYF. CDR3 DNA (partial): TGTACCAGCAGCCCCTCCTCCTATGAACAGTAC. The rearrangement uses TRBV3 and TRBJ2-7; D unresolved. The CDR3 goes on 1 residue after the read ends, and that part is filled in from the germline J gene. The CDR3 totals 12 residues. Germline V CDR1 and CDR2: SNHLY, FYNGKV (reference sequence).

With regard to this clone: Mouse gene names apply. The read falls 1 residue short of the CDR3 end, and the missing part is taken from the germline J gene. This chain connects TRBV13-1 to TRBJ2-3; no firm D call. Per germline, CDR1 NSHNY and CDR2 SYGAGN. Trimming removed 0 bases from V and 6 bases from J, with 5 bases in between. This CDR3 is 12 amino acids long. Partial CDR3 DNA: TGTGCCAGCAGTGATGCTTTGGAAACGCTGTAT. It yields the protein CASSDALETLY. The full CDR3 is CASSDALETLYF.

As regards this clone: Mouse gene names and germline throughout. The read ends 1 residue before the CDR3 terminus; that terminus is restored from the germline J gene. The same CDR3 is also encoded by other DNA sequences in this sample. The chain uses TRBV26 and TRBJ1-1; D remains ambiguous. V was shortened by 3 bases and J by 0 bases, with 5 bases between the two germline ends. Germline V gene data show CDR1 as KGHPV and CDR2 as FQNQEV (reference sequence). The CDR3 is made up of 13 amino acids. CDR3 DNA, as far as it was read: TGTGCCAGCAGTCTCGGTGCAAACACAGAAGTCTTC. Amino acids: CASSLGANTEVF. The whole CDR3 protein reads CASSLGANTEVFF.

Remarks on this clone: Mouse gene names and germline throughout. The read ends 1 residue before the CDR3 terminus; that terminus is restored from the germline J gene. The sample contains more than one DNA sequence encoding this CDR3. The chain uses TRBV24 and TRBJ2-3; D may be TRBD1 (5 bases). This CDR3 is built from 15 residues. The germline V gene encodes CDR1 KGHTA and CDR2 FRNEEI. Trimming shortened V by 4 bases and J by 1 base, and 12 bases separated the two germline ends. The CDR3 here is CASSPPGGGAETLYF. The covered CDR3 bases are TGTGCCAGCAGTCCCCCGGGAGGGGGTGCAGAAACGCTGTAT.

This clone occurred a few times. Gene names follow the mouse nomenclature. The CDR3 is cut off 1 residue early in the read; its end comes from the germline J gene. The chain has TRBV12-1 and TRBJ2-1; 10 bases map to TRBD2. This CDR3 spans 15 amino acids. The germline CDR1 and CDR2 sequences are SGHSN and HYEKVE. The V segment lost 0 bases and the J segment 3 bases; nucleotides outside the gene matches: 1. The CDR3 loop reads CASSLLGGRYAEQFF. The covered CDR3 bases are TGTGCCAGCTCTCTCCTGGGGGGGCGCTATGCTGAGCAGTTC.

On this clone itself: Here the gene names and germline are mouse. The DNA ends 1 residue before the CDR3 does, and the rest of the CDR3 is filled in from the germline J gene. The V gene is TRBV15, the J gene TRBJ2-3; TRBD2 agrees at 9 bases. The CDR3 is 16 residues long. With V trimmed by 5 bases and J by 0 bases, 6 bases remained unmatched. Germline V gene sequence: CDR1 SGHND, CDR2 FRSKSL. The CDR3 DNA, read in part, is TGTGCCAGCAGTGCGCCGGGACTGGGTAGTGCAGAAACGCTGTAT. Residues: CASSAPGLGSAETLY. The full CDR3 protein is CASSAPGLGSAETLYF.

This clone was seen a handful of times. Genes and germline come from the mouse. The CDR3 goes on 1 residue after the read ends, and that part is filled in from the germline J gene. This chain links TRBV12-1 with TRBJ1-1; 8 nucleotides match TRBD1. The CDR3 totals 14 residues. Trimming cost V 4 bases and J 0 bases; bases outside gene matches: 3. Germline V gives CDR1 SGHSN, CDR2 HYEKVE. Partial CDR3 DNA: TGTGCCAGCTCCCGACAGGGGTCAAACACAGAAGTCTTC. It specifies CASSRQGSNTEVF. The entire CDR3 protein reads CASSRQGSNTEVFF.

About this clone: Genes here carry mouse names. Coverage ceases 1 residue before the CDR3 finishes, and the germline J gene fills in the end. The chain links TRBV19 to TRBJ2-7; no reliable D call. The CDR3 consists of 12 residues. V was cut by 4 bases and J by 4 bases, with 9 bases left in between. Germline-derived CDR1 and CDR2 are FNHDT and SITEND (reference sequence). The DNA read from the CDR3 is TGTGCCAGCAGTCCCCGCAATTATGAACAGTAC. It codes for CASSPRNYEQY. The whole CDR3 region reads CASSPRNYEQYF.

This clone was seen only a few times. One end of the junction is discordant with germline, which a read error may explain. Genes and germline come from the mouse. The read is 1 residue too short to cover the CDR3 end, so that end is filled in from the germline J gene. The chain combines TRBV13-3 with TRBJ1-3; D possibly corresponds to TRBD1 (5 bases). The germline gives CDR1 NNHDY, CDR2 SYVADS. There are 14 residues in the CDR3. The CDR3 loop reads CASGDSGAGNTLYF. Incomplete CDR3 DNA: TGTGCCAGCGGTGATTCGGGGGCTGGAAATACGCTCTAT.

About this clone: Gene names follow the mouse nomenclature. The CDR3 end is not reached by the read, which stops 1 residue before it; the germline J gene fills it in. V gene TRBV4 combines with J gene TRBJ2-2; 11 nucleotides match TRBD1. J was trimmed by 4 bases and V by 5 bases; bases with no gene match: 3. The CDR3 is 15 residues long. Germline V gene lookup returns CDR1 LGHDT and CDR2 YNNKQL (reference sequence). The chain's CDR3 is CASSGDRGFTGQLYF. The CDR3 bases that were read are TGTGCCAGCAGCGGGGACAGGGGGTTCACCGGGCAGCTCTAC. The whole variable domain, filled in from reference TRBV4 and TRBJ2-2, reads ETAVFQTPNYHVTQVGNEVSFNCKQTLGHDTMYWYKQDSKKLLKIMFSYNNKQLIVNETVPRRFSPQSSDKAHLNLRIKSVEPEDSAVYLCASSGDRGFTGQLYFGEGSKLTVL.

This clone was observed a few times. Genes and germline are mouse. The sequenced fragment ends 1 residue before the CDR3 boundary, so the rest is inferred from the germline J gene. This chain links TRBV12-1 with TRBJ2-7; 10 nucleotides agree with TRBD1. Germline lookup yields CDR1 SGHSN and CDR2 HYEKVE. The ends lost 2 bases at V and 6 bases at J; junction bases unmatched: 3. This CDR3 spans 13 amino acids. The sequenced CDR3 bases are TGTGCCAGCTCTCCCGGGACAGGGGCTGAACAGTAC. This sequence encodes CASSPGTGAEQY. The CDR3 as a whole reads CASSPGTGAEQYF.

A remark on this clone: Gene names follow the mouse nomenclature. The read terminates 1 residue before the CDR3 end, so the remaining end is supplied by the germline J gene. The V call is TRBV5, the J call TRBJ1-6; possible D gene TRBD1, 6 bases. TRBJ1-6 is noted as an ORF with a role that remains uncertain. Between the trimmed V and J ends, which lost 4 bases and 4 bases, there was a span of 8 bases. Germline CDR1 is LGHNA and CDR2 is YNLKQL (reference sequence). The CDR3 length is 14 residues. CDR3 DNA (partial): TGTGCCAGCAGCCGGGGACAATATAATTCGCCCCTCTAC. Translating it yields CASSRGQYNSPLY. In full, the CDR3 is CASSRGQYNSPLYF.

A remark on this clone: Genes and germline come from the mouse. Read sequence stops 1 residue before the CDR3 end, and the germline J gene provides the missing end. The rearrangement uses TRBV16 and TRBJ2-1, with D possibly being TRBD1 (6 bases). This CDR3 is 15 amino acids long. V lost 0 bases and J lost 5, with 11 bases in between. Per the germline V gene, CDR1 is SGHSA and CDR2 is FRNQAP. The sequenced CDR3 bases are TGTGCAAGCAGCTTAGATCCGAGACAGGATGCTGAGCAGTTC. This encodes CASSLDPRQDAEQF. The whole CDR3 sequence is CASSLDPRQDAEQFF.

Of note for this clone: Germline and genes: mouse. Sequencing ends 1 residue short of the CDR3 end; the germline J gene provides the rest. The chain links TRBV26 to TRBJ2-5, with a tentative D call TRBD1 (5 bases). V was cut by 1 base and J by 6 bases, with 11 bases left in between. Germline CDR1 is KGHPV and CDR2 is FQNQEV (reference sequence). The CDR3 is made up of 14 amino acids. CDR3 DNA, as far as it was read: TGTGCCAGCAGTCTGTACCAGGGAGGCGACACCCAGTAC. Its protein product is CASSLYQGGDTQY. The complete CDR3 reads CASSLYQGGDTQYF.

Comment on this clone: Mouse germline and gene names are used. The DNA ends 1 residue before the CDR3 does, and the rest of the CDR3 is filled in from the germline J gene. The chain couples TRBV3 to TRBJ2-1, with TRBD2 identical over 12 bases. This CDR3 contains 14 residues. Germline V gene lookup returns CDR1 SNHLY and CDR2 FYNGKV (reference sequence). V lost 3 bases to trimming and J lost 7 bases; unmatched junction nucleotides: 1. Here the CDR3 reads CASSFDWGGAEQFF. CDR3 DNA, as far as it was read: TGTGCCAGCAGCTTCGACTGGGGGGGCGCTGAGCAGTTC.

With respect to this clone: The genes and germline here are from mouse. The DNA ends 1 residue before the CDR3 does, and the rest of the CDR3 is filled in from the germline J gene. The chain is built from TRBV13-1 and TRBJ2-4, with 10 bases matching TRBD1. V was clipped by 3 bases and J by 0 bases; unmatched bases: 4. The CDR3 has 16 amino acids. Per germline, CDR1 NSHNY and CDR2 SYGAGN. CDR3 sequence reads: CASSGTGGESQNTLYF. Partial CDR3 DNA: TGTGCCAGCAGTGGGACAGGGGGGGAGAGTCAAAACACCTTGTAC.

There are a few counts of this clone. Mouse gene names apply. The DNA ends 1 residue before the CDR3 does, and the rest of the CDR3 is filled in from the germline J gene. J is TRBJ1-4 and V is TRBV3, with a possible D match to TRBD1 (5 bases). Germline V CDR1 and CDR2: SNHLY, FYNGKV (reference sequence). The CDR3 extends over 15 amino acids. The V gene lost 5 bases and the J gene lost 1 base, with 11 bases spanning the gap. The CDR3: CASSLRGSSNERLFF. The part of the CDR3 DNA that was read is TGTGCCAGCAGCCTCCGGGGCAGTTCCAACGAAAGATTATTT.

This clone was observed a few times. The gene symbols are mouse symbols. The read finishes 1 residue shy of the CDR3 end, and the germline J gene is used to complete it. The gene calls are TRBV23 and TRBJ1-4; the DNA was not used to check the table's D call, TRBD1. Germline V lookup: CDR1 KGHTA, CDR2 FQNQQP. This CDR3 contains 15 residues. The CDR3 bases that were read are TGCTCCAGCAGTCAATCCGGGACAATAAACGAAAGATTATTT. Amino acid sequence: CSSSQSGTINERLF. The complete CDR3 sequence is CSSSQSGTINERLFF.

With respect to this clone: Gene names and germline match the mouse. The DNA ends 1 residue before the CDR3 does, and the rest of the CDR3 is filled in from the germline J gene. The chain couples TRBV17 to TRBJ2-1; tentatively, D is TRBD2 (6 bases). CDR3 length: 15 residues. CDR1 is MNHDT, CDR2 YYDKIL, per germline. V gave up 4 bases and J gave up 0 bases, with 10 bases separating them. The CDR3 DNA, read in part, is TGTGCTAGCAGTACAAGGGACTATAACTATGCTGAGCAGTTC. Protein: CASSTRDYNYAEQF. The full CDR3 protein reads CASSTRDYNYAEQFF.

This clone is judged large. Germline and genes: mouse. The CDR3 extends 1 residue past the end of the read, so its final part is completed from the germline J gene. This sequence joins TRBV12-2 and TRBJ1-5; D call uncertain. The CDR3 loop spans 15 amino acids. Looked up from germline, CDR1 is SGHLS and CDR2 is HYDKME. The V gene lost 0 bases and the J gene lost 0 bases, with 8 bases spanning the gap. The sequenced part of the CDR3 DNA is TGTGCCAGCTCTCTCGGCAGATATAACAACCAGGCTCCGCTT. It yields the protein CASSLGRYNNQAPL. The complete CDR3 reads CASSLGRYNNQAPLF. The variable domain in full, with the rest retrieved from reference TRBV12-2 and TRBJ1-5, is NSGVVQSPRYIIKGKGERSILKCIPISGHLSVAWYQQTQGQELKFFIQHYDKMERDKGNLPSRFSVQQFDDYHSEMNMSALELEDSAVYFCASSLGRYNNQAPLFGEGTRLSVL.

This clone appeared a few times. Germline and genes: mouse. The DNA ends 1 residue before the CDR3 does, and the rest of the CDR3 is filled in from the germline J gene. The rearrangement uses TRBV14 and TRBJ2-7; 14 bases align to TRBD2. V gave up 4 bases and J gave up 2 bases; unmatched junction bases: 11. The germline V gene encodes CDR1 SGHDT and CDR2 FRDEAV. This CDR3 has 18 residues. The CDR3 region is CASSPSGTGGARTYEQYF. Partial CDR3 DNA: TGTGCCAGCAGTCCCTCCGGGACTGGGGGGGCAAGGACCTATGAACAGTAC.